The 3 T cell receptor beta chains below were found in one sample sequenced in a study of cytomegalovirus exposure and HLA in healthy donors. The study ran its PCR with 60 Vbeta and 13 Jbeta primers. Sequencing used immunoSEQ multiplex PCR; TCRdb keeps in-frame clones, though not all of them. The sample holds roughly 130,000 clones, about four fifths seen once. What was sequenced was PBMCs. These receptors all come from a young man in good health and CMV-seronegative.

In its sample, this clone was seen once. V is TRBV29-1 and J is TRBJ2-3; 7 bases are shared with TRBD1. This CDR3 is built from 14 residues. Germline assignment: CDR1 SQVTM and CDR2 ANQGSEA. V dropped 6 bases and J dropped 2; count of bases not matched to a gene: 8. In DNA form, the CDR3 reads TGCAGCGTCCCCCGGGACAGTTACACAGATACGCAGTATTTT. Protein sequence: CSVPRDSYTDTQYF.

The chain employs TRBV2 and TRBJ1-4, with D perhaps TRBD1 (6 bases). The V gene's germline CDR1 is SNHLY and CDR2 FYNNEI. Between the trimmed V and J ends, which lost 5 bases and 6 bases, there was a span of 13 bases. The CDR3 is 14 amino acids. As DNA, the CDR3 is TGTGCCAGCAGTCGAGACAGGATGGATGAAAAACTGTTTTTT. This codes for CASSRDRMDEKLFF.

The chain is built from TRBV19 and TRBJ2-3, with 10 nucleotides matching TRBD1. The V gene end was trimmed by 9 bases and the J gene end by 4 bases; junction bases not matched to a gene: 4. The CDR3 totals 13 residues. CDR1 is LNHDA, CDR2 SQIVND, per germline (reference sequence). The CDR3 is CASRQGAPDTQYF. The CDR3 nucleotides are TGTGCCAGCAGACAGGGGGCCCCAGATACGCAGTATTTT.